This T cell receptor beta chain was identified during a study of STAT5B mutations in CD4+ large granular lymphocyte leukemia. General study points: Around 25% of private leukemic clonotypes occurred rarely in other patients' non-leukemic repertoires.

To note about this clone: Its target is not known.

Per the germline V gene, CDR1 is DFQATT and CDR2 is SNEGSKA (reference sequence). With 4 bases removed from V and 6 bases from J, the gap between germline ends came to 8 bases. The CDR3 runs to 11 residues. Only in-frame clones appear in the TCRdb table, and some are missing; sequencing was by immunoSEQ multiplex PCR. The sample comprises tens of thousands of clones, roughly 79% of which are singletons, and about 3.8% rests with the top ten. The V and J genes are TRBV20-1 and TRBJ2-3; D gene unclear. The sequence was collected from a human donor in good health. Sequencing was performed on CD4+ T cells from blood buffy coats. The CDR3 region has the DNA TGCAGTGCTATTAAAGCGGATACGCAGTATTTT. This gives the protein CSAIKADTQYF.